This T cell receptor beta chain appears in the sequencing data of a study of siplizumab effects on memory and regulatory T cells. The table came from immunoSEQ multiplex PCR; TCRdb's copy has only in-frame clones and leaves some out. Here the sample spans some 62,000 clones, 79% being singletons. The study, taken as a whole, reports: Assignment to unstimulated subsets succeeded for only a minor fraction of the alloreactive clones. Proliferating Tregs from siplizumab cultures lacked functional confirmation of suppression.

A word on this clone: Its matching antigen is unknown.

This CDR3 is built from 10 residues. CDR1 is SQVTM and CDR2 is ANQGSEA in the germline V gene. Trimming left V 6 bases short and J 7 bases short, with 9 bases between. The source is a human donor in good health. The material sequenced was memory CD4+ T cells sorted from blood. V is TRBV29-1 and J is TRBJ1-2; D uncertain. The CDR3 DNA reads as TGCAGCGTCCAAGACGGTGGCTACACCTTC. Its protein is CSVQDGGYTF.